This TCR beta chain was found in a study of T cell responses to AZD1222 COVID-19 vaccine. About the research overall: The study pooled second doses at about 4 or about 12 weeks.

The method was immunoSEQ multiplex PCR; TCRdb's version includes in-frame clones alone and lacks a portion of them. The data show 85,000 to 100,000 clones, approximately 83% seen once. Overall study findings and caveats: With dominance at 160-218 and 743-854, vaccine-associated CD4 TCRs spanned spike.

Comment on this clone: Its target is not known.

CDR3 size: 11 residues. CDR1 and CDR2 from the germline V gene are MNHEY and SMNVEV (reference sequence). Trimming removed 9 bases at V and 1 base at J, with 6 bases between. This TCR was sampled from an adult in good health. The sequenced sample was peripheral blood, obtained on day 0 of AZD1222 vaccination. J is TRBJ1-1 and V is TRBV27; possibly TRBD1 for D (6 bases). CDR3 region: CARGGNTEAFF. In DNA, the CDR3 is TGTGCCAGAGGGGGGAACACTGAAGCTTTCTTT.